This T cell receptor (beta chain) was sequenced during a study of control samples from healthy donors and cancer patients (dated by TCRdb to 2018 to 2021). V ends up 6 bases short and J 5 bases short, with an unmatched junction base count of 2. Taken from the germline V gene, the CDR1 and CDR2 loops are SNHLY and FYNNEI. Spanning cysteine to phenylalanine, the CDR3 consists of 12 amino acids. CDR3 DNA only is kept here, 36 bases in frame from base 1. To note about this clone: Its antigen is unknown. Base qualities are missing; no much larger clone stands one base away.

The library was produced with the immunoSEQ multiplex PCR assay. TCRdb mirrors the immuneACCESS table, restricted to in-frame sequences. Some clones are absent from its copies; in checked studies, under half trace to an unresolved V gene, and the reason for the others is unknown. The sample table contains more than 70,000 clones; only one count was recorded for around nine tenths of them. The ten largest clones add up to under 20% of the sample. The sequence is built from TRBV2 and TRBJ2-7, with TRBD1 matching 9 junction bases. Sequenced input: PBMCs. This sequence originates from a man aged 55 to 70 with lung cancer. Read as DNA, the sequence is TGTGCCAGCAGCCGGGACAGGGACGAGCAGTACTTC. Its coded protein is CASSRDRDEQYF. Joined to the reference TRBV2 and TRBJ2-7 proteins, this CDR3 gives the full variable domain: EPEVTQTPSHQVTQMGQEVILRCVPISNHLYFYWYRQILGQKVEFLVSFYNNEISEKSEIFDDQFSVERPDGSNFTLKIRSTKLEDSAMYFCASSRDRDEQYFGPGTRLTVT.